The clone carrying this T cell receptor (beta chain) is judged medium-sized (0.01 to 0.1%). Its antigen is still unknown. CDR3 length equals 14 residues. Unmatched junction bases numbered 4, after V lost 2 bases and J lost 4 bases. Germline CDR1 is KGHSH and CDR2 is LQKENI. As described, mixed lymphocyte reaction cells underwent coculture at 37°C for a duration of 5 to 6 days. Method: immunoSEQ multiplex PCR; TCRdb's copy keeps in-frame clones and lacks some. The sample includes approximately 20,000 clones, roughly 40% seen only once; the top ten take 5.5% to 7%. This sample stems from a study of siplizumab effects on memory and regulatory T cells. General study points: Some alloreactive sequences were traceable to unstimulated CD4+ memory cells, and siplizumab significantly reduced them.

V gene TRBV18 combines with J gene TRBJ2-5, with 7 bases identical to TRBD2. The sequenced sample consisted of CFSE-low (dividing) CD4+ T cells sorted from an allogeneic mixed lymphocyte reaction. This TCR was recovered from a human donor in good health; the cells came from an allogeneic mixed lymphocyte reaction. Some clones in this sample may be carry-over from other donors' samples. In DNA, the CDR3 is TGTGCCAGCTCACCAAGCCAGCGGGGAGAGACCCAGTACTTC. Residues: CASSPSQRGETQYF.